A single sample is the source of the 30 T cell receptor beta chains below, sequenced in a study of T cells after posttransplantation cyclophosphamide. Some clones are missing from TCRdb's copy, which holds only in-frame ones; the method was immunoSEQ multiplex PCR. This repertoire holds about 8,000 clones, and none appear only once. A marrow graft followed busulfan-fludarabine conditioning, with cyclophosphamide on days +3 and +4. Sequencing was performed on PBMCs, taken after allogeneic stem cell transplant with posttransplant cyclophosphamide. The receptor set was obtained from a female patient aged 50 to 65 who received an allogeneic stem cell transplant from a related donor, was CMV-positive, and had no GVHD. The graft donor may have contributed some T cells.

This clone was counted at least ten times. The chain couples TRBV7-3 to TRBJ2-1; 7 bases match TRBD2. CDR1 is SGHTA, CDR2 FQGTGA, per germline. The V and J ends lost 4 bases and 7 bases, in that order; junction bases with no gene match: 13. This CDR3 has 16 residues. The DNA of the CDR3 is TGTGCCAGCAGCTCTCCTGGACTAGGTTTTACGAATGAGCAGTTCTTC. Protein: CASSSPGLGFTNEQFF.

This clone was seen repeatedly, ten times or more. V gene TRBV5-4 combines with J gene TRBJ1-1; 8 bases are a match to TRBD1. Looked up from germline, CDR1 is SGHNT and CDR2 is YYREEE (reference sequence). The J segment lost 0 bases and the V segment lost 0 bases, leaving 1 base of the junction unmatched. This CDR3 comprises 15 residues. This chain's CDR3 is CASSLGQGLNTEAFF. For the CDR3, the DNA is TGTGCCAGCAGCTTGGGACAGGGGTTGAACACTGAAGCTTTCTTT.

This clone was observed at least ten times. The chain combines TRBV5-8 with TRBJ2-2, with D perhaps TRBD2 (5 bases). Trimming stripped 4 bases from V and 3 bases from J, with 10 bases between. In germline, CDR1 is SGHTS, CDR2 YDEGEE. CDR3 length equals 14 residues. DNA of the CDR3: TGTGCCAGCAGCCCGGACTTCTACACCGGGGAGCTGTTTTTT. Amino acids: CASSPDFYTGELFF.

There are many counts of this clone. CDR3: CATSVASYNEQFF. The CDR3 DNA reads as TGTGCCACCTCAGTAGCCTCCTACAATGAGCAGTTCTTC. V usage is TRBV25-1 and J usage is TRBJ2-1; D is unresolved. Germline V gives CDR1 MGHDK, CDR2 SYGVNS. Trimming stripped 10 bases from V and 0 bases from J, with 10 bases between. CDR3 size: 13 residues.

This clone appeared many times. The chain joins TRBV5-5 to TRBJ1-2; 9 bases map to TRBD1. V dropped 0 bases and J dropped 3; count of bases not matched to a gene: 9. The CDR3 covers 17 residues. Germline CDR1 and CDR2: SGHKS and YYEKEE (reference sequence). The CDR3 DNA reads as TGTGCCAGCAGCTTGGCCGCGGGGACAGGGAGAGACTATGGCTACACCTTC. This encodes CASSLAAGTGRDYGYTF.

This clone was counted many times. The V gene is TRBV7-2, the J gene TRBJ1-1, with D possibly being TRBD1 (5 bases). V lost 4 bases, J lost 3 bases, and 12 bases lay in between. Germline CDR1 SGHTA, CDR2 FQGNSA. The CDR3 is 14 residues long. The CDR3 is CASSSSGGDTEAFF. The DNA of the CDR3 is TGTGCCAGCAGCTCCAGTGGGGGGGACACTGAAGCTTTCTTT.

This clone appeared many times. The CDR3 reads CASSVADIFQPQHF. CDR3 coding DNA: TGTGCCAGCAGCGTAGCCGACATCTTTCAGCCCCAGCATTTT. V usage is TRBV9 and J usage is TRBJ1-5; unclear D gene. Germline lookup yields CDR1 SGDLS and CDR2 YYNGEE. This CDR3 has 14 residues. Trimming removed 0 bases from V and 6 bases from J, with 10 bases in between. Full variable domain (remainder filled in from reference TRBV9 and TRBJ1-5): DSGVTQTPKHLITATGQRVTLRCSPRSGDLSVYWYQQSLDQGLQFLIQYYNGEERAKGNILERFSAQQFPDLHSELNLSSLELGDSALYFCASSVADIFQPQHFGDGTRLSIL.

Ten or more counts support this clone. CDR3 nucleotides: TGTGCCAGCAGTCCCTTAGCGGGAGTCGGATACAATGAGCAGTTCTTC. Its protein is CASSPLAGVGYNEQFF. The chain joins TRBV2 to TRBJ2-1, with TRBD2 matching 9 bases. Per germline, CDR1 SNHLY and CDR2 FYNNEI. The V and J ends lost 5 bases and 4 bases, in that order; junction bases with no gene match: 9. This CDR3 spans 16 amino acids.

This clone appeared many times. The V and J genes are TRBV15 and TRBJ2-3, with 10 bases identical to TRBD2. Losses at the gene ends were 0 bases for V and 7 bases for J; bases not matched to a gene: 7. Germline V lookup: CDR1 LNHNV, CDR2 YYDKDF (reference sequence). The CDR3 covers 16 residues. The CDR3, as DNA: TGTGCCACCAGCAGAGATGGACTAGCGGTCGCTAATACGCAGTATTTT. It yields the protein CATSRDGLAVANTQYF.

This clone is categorized as medium-sized. CDR3: CASSRRLAGAYEQYF. CDR3 sequence (DNA): TGTGCCAGCAGCCGGCGACTAGCGGGGGCCTACGAGCAGTACTTC. This sequence joins TRBV5-4 and TRBJ2-7, with 12 nucleotides matching TRBD2. This CDR3 spans 15 amino acids. Germline V lookup: CDR1 SGHNT, CDR2 YYREEE (reference sequence). The V gene end was trimmed by 4 bases and the J gene end by 2 bases; junction bases not matched to a gene: 4.

There are many counts of this clone. J is TRBJ2-1 and V is TRBV25-1, with 10 bases matching TRBD1. After removal of 6 bases from V and 8 bases from J, the junction contained 7 bases not matched to a gene. The CDR3 spans 14 residues. CDR1 and CDR2 (germline): MGHDK, SYGVNS. The CDR3 coding sequence is TGTGCCAGCAGAAAGACAGGGGGCGTGGATGAGCAGTTCTTC. It encodes CASRKTGGVDEQFF.

This clone was counted ten times or more. The rearrangement uses TRBV19 and TRBJ2-2; perhaps TRBD2 as D (6 bases). The germline CDR1 and CDR2 sequences are LNHDA and SQIVND (reference sequence). This CDR3 comprises 13 residues. V was trimmed by 7 bases and J by 7 bases, leaving 13 bases between them. The CDR3 is CASNWRDHGELFF. The DNA of the CDR3 is TGTGCCAGTAATTGGCGGGATCACGGGGAGCTGTTTTTT.

The table lists this clone with many counts. The chain couples TRBV9 to TRBJ1-3; D remains unclear. The germline V gene has CDR1 SGDLS and CDR2 YYNGEE. This CDR3 is 13 amino acids long. The V end was cut by 0 bases, the J end by 7 bases, with 8 bases between. The CDR3: CASSVAEGNTIYF. As DNA, the CDR3 is TGTGCCAGCAGCGTAGCAGAAGGGAACACCATATATTTT.

Ten or more counts support this clone. The rearrangement uses TRBV16 and TRBJ1-2, with D perhaps TRBD1 (6 bases). This CDR3 spans 14 amino acids. Germline V gene sequence: CDR1 KGHSY, CDR2 FQNENV. Trimming shortened V by 3 bases and J by 7 bases, and 15 bases separated the two germline ends. The CDR3 region has the DNA TGTGCCAGCAGCCAGCGGGGGGCTTTTCTTGGCTACACCTTC. Translated: CASSQRGAFLGYTF.

This clone was counted many times. This chain links TRBV24-1 with TRBJ1-1, with D perhaps TRBD1 (5 bases). The CDR3 is made up of 14 amino acids. The germline V gene encodes CDR1 KGHDR and CDR2 SFDVKD. Trimming removed 0 bases from V and 3 bases from J, with 7 bases in between. CDR3 sequence reads: CATSDLIRDTEAFF. CDR3 sequence (DNA): TGTGCCACCAGTGATTTGATCAGGGACACTGAAGCTTTCTTT.

In this sample, this clone turned up many times. The chain joins TRBV6-2 or TRBV6-3 to TRBJ2-7, with TRBD1 identical over 7 bases. This CDR3 has 15 amino acids. The V gene end was trimmed by 7 bases and the J gene end by 4 bases; junction bases not matched to a gene: 13. CDR1 is MNHEY, CDR2 SVGEGT, per germline. DNA for the CDR3: TGTGCCAGCATTGGAGCAAACAGGGGTCGTTACGAGCAGTACTTC. It yields the protein CASIGANRGRYEQYF.

This clone is judged medium-sized (0.01 to 0.1%). The chain combines TRBV10-3 with TRBJ2-3; the D gene could be TRBD1 or TRBD2 (5 bases each). Germline CDR1 is ENHRY and CDR2 is SYGVKD. V lost 8 bases to trimming and J lost 1 base, with 13 bases between them. This CDR3 is built from 14 residues. CDR3 loop: CAIGSQGGTDTQYF. The CDR3 DNA follows: TGTGCCATCGGTTCGCAGGGAGGCACAGATACGCAGTATTTT.

The table lists this clone with many counts. The chain recombines TRBV5-1 with TRBJ1-1; 7 bases map to TRBD1. The CDR3 is 14 residues long. Germline V gene lookup returns CDR1 SGHRS and CDR2 YFSETQ. The ends lost 3 bases at V and 8 bases at J; junction bases unmatched: 10. The DNA of the CDR3 is TGCGCCAGCAGCTCGACAGGGTCGCCCTTGGAAGCTTTCTTT. Protein sequence: CASSSTGSPLEAFF.

This clone was observed at least ten times. The chain couples TRBV9 to TRBJ2-3; 10 bases agree with TRBD1. V lost 3 bases and J lost 7; bases outside the gene matches: 8. The CDR3 contains 15 residues. Per germline, CDR1 SGDLS and CDR2 YYNGEE. CDR3 DNA sequence: TGTGCCAGCAGCGCGATGGGACAGGGGTCTTATACGCAGTATTTT. Translating gives CASSAMGQGSYTQYF.

This clone appeared many times. This chain uses TRBV5-6 with TRBJ2-5; D may be TRBD2 (6 bases). The CDR3 has 13 residues. With 2 bases removed from V and 5 bases from J, the gap between germline ends came to 10 bases. Germline V gene sequence: CDR1 SGHDT, CDR2 YYEEEE. The CDR3 reads CASSLPGGETQYF. The CDR3, as DNA: TGTGCCAGCAGCTTACCTGGGGGGGAGACCCAGTACTTC.

This clone appeared many times. The gene calls are TRBV13 and TRBJ1-1; the D is unclear. The germline gives CDR1 PRHDT, CDR2 FYEKMQ (reference sequence). This CDR3 region has 15 residues. V lost 5 bases to trimming and J lost 2 bases, with 15 bases between them. This CDR3 is CASSQRTLSNTEAFF. The CDR3 coding sequence is TGTGCCAGCAGCCAGAGGACTCTTTCTAACACTGAAGCTTTCTTT.

This clone was detected a few times. The CDR3 bases are TGTGCCAGCAGCCCGAGGGACAGGGCCCAAGAGACCCAGTACTTC. Encoded protein: CASSPRDRAQETQYF. The chain joins TRBV7-7 to TRBJ2-5; 9 nucleotides align to TRBD1. Trimming at V came to 5 bases and at J to 1 base, leaving 5 bases not matched to a gene. The length of the CDR3 is 15 residues. CDR1 and CDR2 (germline): SSHAT, FNYEAQ (reference sequence).

This clone has at least ten counts. The chain combines TRBV27 with TRBJ2-1, with 9 bases aligning to TRBD1. The CDR3 extends over 15 amino acids. Germline V gives CDR1 MNHEY, CDR2 SMNVEV (reference sequence). The trim removed 4 bases at V and 8 bases at J, leaving 9 bases unmatched. Written as DNA, the CDR3 is TGTGCCAGCAGTTCTGTACAGGGGGCATTTGATGAGCAGTTCTTC. This translates into CASSSVQGAFDEQFF.

There are many counts of this clone. This chain connects TRBV28 to TRBJ2-1; 8 nucleotides align to TRBD2. Germline assignment: CDR1 MDHEN and CDR2 SYDVKM. Unmatched junction bases numbered 11, after V lost 4 bases and J lost 3 bases. The CDR3 has 17 residues. The CDR3 bases are TGTGCCAGCAGTTCCAGATTAGCGGGGCCCAACTACAATGAGCAGTTCTTC. Its protein is CASSSRLAGPNYNEQFF.

This clone was found many times. The gene calls are TRBV7-2 and TRBJ1-1; 7 bases agree with TRBD1. The CDR3 consists of 15 residues. Trimming at V came to 5 bases and at J to 0 bases, leaving 6 bases not matched to a gene. Germline V gene data show CDR1 as SGHTA and CDR2 as FQGNSA. The CDR3 reads CASSLGTAMNTEAFF. CDR3 bases: TGTGCCAGCAGCCTAGGGACAGCCATGAACACTGAAGCTTTCTTT. Filled out from reference TRBV7-2 and TRBJ1-1, the complete variable domain reads GAGVSQSPSNKVTEKGKDVELRCDPISGHTALYWYRQSLGQGLEFLIYFQGNSAPDKSGLPSDRFSAERTGGSVSTLTIQRTQQEDSAVYLCASSLGTAMNTEAFFGQGTRLTVV.

At least ten counts were recorded for this clone. This rearrangement joins TRBV4-3 to TRBJ2-7; 13 bases map to TRBD2. Germline CDR1 is LGHNA and CDR2 is YSLEER. The length of the CDR3 is 17 residues. V trimming: 3 bases; J trimming: 2 bases; junction bases outside the gene matches: 7. The CDR3 sequence: CASSHGLAGDFPYEQYF. The CDR3 DNA follows: TGCGCCAGCAGCCACGGACTAGCGGGAGATTTTCCCTACGAGCAGTACTTC.

At least ten counts were recorded for this clone. V usage is TRBV5-1 and J usage is TRBJ2-1; TRBD2 might be the D (6 bases). CDR1 and CDR2 from the germline V gene are SGHRS and YFSETQ. The CDR3 covers 15 residues. Trimming took off 1 base at V and 6 bases at J, with 14 bases between the two ends. The CDR3 DNA is TGCGCCAGCAGCTTGTTGGCTTCTAGCGCCAATGAGCAGTTCTTC. It encodes CASSLLASSANEQFF.

This clone was picked up many times. The J gene is TRBJ2-1, the V gene TRBV6-5; TRBD2 matches 7 bases. Germline values: CDR1 MNHEY, CDR2 SVGAGI. V was pared by 3 bases and J by 1 base, with 3 bases of the junction left unmatched. This CDR3 is 15 amino acids long. The CDR3 spells CASSYTGGSYNEQFF. The CDR3 nucleotides read TGTGCCAGCAGTTATACGGGGGGATCCTACAATGAGCAGTTCTTC.

This clone has at least ten counts. V and J are TRBV6-2 or TRBV6-3 and TRBJ1-5; TRBD1 might be the D (6 bases). Trimming shortened V by 4 bases and J by 0 bases, and 13 bases separated the two germline ends. Germline V gives CDR1 MNHEY, CDR2 SVGEGT. The length of the CDR3 is 16 residues. For the CDR3, the DNA is TGTGCCAGCAGTTCGCAGGGGACACCTAGCAATCAGCCCCAGCATTTT. This encodes CASSSQGTPSNQPQHF.

This clone was counted ten times or more. This chain joins TRBV6-5 and TRBJ1-5, with D unresolved. CDR1 and CDR2 (germline): MNHEY, SVGAGI. This CDR3 comprises 15 residues. V was shortened by 6 bases and J by 3 bases, with 15 bases between the two germline ends. This CDR3 reads CASSQLQDSNQPQHF. DNA of the CDR3: TGTGCCAGCAGCCAACTACAAGATTCCAATCAGCCCCAGCATTTT.